This TCR beta chain derives from a study of blood T cells in healthy people across ages (dated by TCRdb to the mid-2010s). General notes on the study: In model experiments, template switching captured roughly one uniquely barcoded TCR beta cDNA molecule for every two T cells. The study measured age-related changes in TCR beta repertoire diversity using deep sequencing normalized with unique cDNA molecular identifiers. The donors were divided into four age groups: young (average around 16 years), middle-aged (roughly 42), aged (approximately 62) and long-lived (around 80). To avoid experimental bias, donors of different ages were spread randomly across the sequencing lanes. The study analyzed two additional independent replicas of 1 million unique cDNA reads from the same blood draw for two donors, one aged 18 to 30 and one aged 80 or older.

The CDR3 runs 14 amino acids, cysteine and phenylalanine included. CDR3 DNA only is kept here, 42 bases in frame from base 1. The germline V gene (reference sequence) provides CDR1 DFQATT and CDR2 SNEGSKA. V sheds 3 bases and J sheds 1 base, leaving 12 bases between their ends. This clonotype was observed a few times. There is no known antigen for this receptor. Base-call qualities are not available, and no considerably larger clone is one nucleotide away. The receptor library was made with 5' RACE. The run used an Illumina HiSeq 2500. A second PCR of roughly 7 to 11 cycles was performed with a sample-barcoded 5' primer and a J-beta primer mix. A unique molecular identifier was introduced onto each TCR beta cDNA molecule by a template-switch 5' adaptor carrying 12 random nucleotides. Each sample yielded at least 3 million CDR3-containing paired-end reads. First-strand cDNA was synthesized from all RNA with the Mint cDNA synthesis kit, primed by a TRBC-specific oligonucleotide. Following uracil-DNA glycosylase treatment, all cDNA underwent a first 18-cycle PCR with the universal primers M1SS and BC2_uni_R. In the authors' own workflow: Normalization of each sample was performed by random selection of 1 million high-quality reads, each carrying a distinct molecular identifier. Reads with shared molecular identifiers were discarded instead of being binned into consensus sequences. MiTCR, run with a Q25 quality threshold and the strictest error-elimination algorithm, handled CDR3 identification, clonotype clustering and error correction. A nonparametric unseen species model using Euler transformation provided a lower-bound estimate of total TCR beta diversity. TCRdb passed the public sequencing reads through fastp at Q25 and MiXCR, retaining productive beta sequences. Every CDR3 protein is listed once, alongside the most common genes and DNA of its rows. These V and J calls rely on TCRdb rather than the paper's analysis. Here the sample has approximately 850,000 distinct CDR3 sequences; roughly 60% occur a single time. Clones ranked in the top ten supply 20% to 25% of the sample.

The roughly 39 donors, aged about 6 to 100 years, were systemically healthy Caucasian individuals from Russia. Approximately 9 milliliters of peripheral blood were collected from each donor into EDTA-treated Vacutainer tubes. PBMCs were isolated by Ficoll-Paque density-gradient centrifugation, with at least 6 million obtained per sample. Total RNA was extracted from PBMCs with Trizol reagent, with at least 5 micrograms obtained per sample. The percentages of naive CD45RAhigh/CD27high T cells were determined by flow cytometry on a PBMC aliquot from every donor. Study-wide conclusions, independent of this receptor: Observed TCR beta diversity correlated strongly with the percentage of naive T cells measured by flow cytometry. Compared with the aged group, more naive CD4+ T cells, fewer expanded clones and increased TCR diversity were shown by the long-lived group, suggesting age selection. As age increased, observed TCR beta diversity per million T cells dropped in a roughly linear way, and a significant reduction was already evident by age 40. Because the CMV infection status of the donors was unknown, age-related changes in expanded clonotypes may potentially have been confounded. Since profiling was done on bulk unsorted PBMCs, naive and antigen-experienced compartments could not be conclusively compared. Estimates of total diversity based on one million sequenced T cells were regarded as lower bounds and as underestimates.

The chain uses TRBV20-1 and TRBJ2-5, with the D gene call left open. The receptor's source is a man aged 30-40 years in good health. The sample consisted of blood. For the CDR3, the sequence is CSARPFETQETQYF. The sequence in DNA is TGCAGTGCTAGGCCCTTCGAGACCCAAGAGACCCAGTACTTC.